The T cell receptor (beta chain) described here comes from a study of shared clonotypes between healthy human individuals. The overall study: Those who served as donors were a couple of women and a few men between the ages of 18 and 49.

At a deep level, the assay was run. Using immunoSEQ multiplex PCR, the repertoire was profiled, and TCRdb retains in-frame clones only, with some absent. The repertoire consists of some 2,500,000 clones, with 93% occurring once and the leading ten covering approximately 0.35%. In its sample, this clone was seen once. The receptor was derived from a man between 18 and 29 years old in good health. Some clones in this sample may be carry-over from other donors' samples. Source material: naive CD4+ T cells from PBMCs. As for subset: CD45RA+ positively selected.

CDR3 bases: TGTGCCAGCAGTACCGGACAGGCATACTCCTACGAGCAGTACTTC. This translates into CASSTGQAYSYEQYF. The V call is TRBV6-1, the J call TRBJ2-7; 7 bases fit TRBD1. The J segment lost 0 bases and the V segment lost 5 bases, leaving 7 bases of the junction unmatched. The V gene's germline CDR1 is MNHNS and CDR2 SASEGT. The CDR3 is made up of 15 amino acids.